Listed here are 10 T cell receptor beta chains from one sample, sequenced in a study of blood T cell repertoires in COVID-19. TCRdb's copy holds only in-frame clones and misses some; the assay was immunoSEQ multiplex PCR. This table has fewer than 120,000 clones, 72% appearing once. The sequenced sample consisted of peripheral blood. The origin of the receptors is a woman aged 55 to 70 with acute or convalescent COVID-19.

The V and J genes are TRBV6-5 and TRBJ1-2; possibly TRBD1 for D (6 bases). Trimming cost V 5 bases and J 4 bases, with 11 bases left between them. This CDR3 has 13 amino acids. CDR1 and CDR2 (germline): MNHEY, SVGAGI. DNA of the CDR3: TGTGCCAGCAGTCGGGGGGCACGCTATGGCTACACCTTC. Its protein product is CASSRGARYGYTF.

This clone turned up a few times. The J gene is TRBJ1-4, the V gene TRBV19, with 9 bases identical to TRBD1. V was clipped by 7 bases and J by 8 bases; unmatched bases: 11. There are 15 residues in the CDR3. Germline V lookup: CDR1 LNHDA, CDR2 SQIVND (reference sequence). The DNA for the CDR3 is TGTGCCAGTATGGAGAATGGACAGGGGAGGGAAAAACTGTTTTTT. Translated: CASMENGQGREKLFF.

The chain employs TRBV7-9 and TRBJ1-3, with D unclear. The CDR3 is 12 residues long. Germline V gene sequence: CDR1 SEHNR, CDR2 FQNEAQ (reference sequence). Trimming removed 5 bases from V and 3 bases from J, with 5 bases in between. The CDR3 region is CASSPSGNTIYF. The CDR3 DNA is TGTGCCAGCAGCCCTAGTGGAAACACCATATATTTT. Based on the CDR3 plus reference TRBV7-9 and TRBJ1-3, the full variable domain is DTGVSQNPRHKITKRGQNVTFRCDPISEHNRLYWYRQTLGQGPEFLTYFQNEAQLEKSRLLSDRFSAERPKGSFSTLEIQRTEQGDSAMYLCASSPSGNTIYFGEGSWLTVV.

The CDR3 nucleotides read TGTGCCAGCAGTGAGCTGGCTAGCGGGGTGGAGACCCAGTACTTC. Amino acids: CASSELASGVETQYF. This sequence joins TRBV2 and TRBJ2-5; 9 bases agree with TRBD2. This CDR3 has 15 amino acids. V was pared by 3 bases and J by 5 bases, with 7 bases of the junction left unmatched. The germline V gene has CDR1 SNHLY and CDR2 FYNNEI.

The chain recombines TRBV9 with TRBJ1-2; 11 bases map to TRBD1. The CDR3 has 14 residues. Germline CDR1 and CDR2: SGDLS and YYNGEE. Unmatched junction bases numbered 3, after V lost 4 bases and J lost 4 bases. In DNA, the CDR3 is TGTGCCAGCAGCATAGGACAGGGGGCCTATGGCTACACCTTC. Translating it yields CASSIGQGAYGYTF.

This clone was detected once. The chain links TRBV7-2 to TRBJ2-1; 9 bases fit TRBD1. The CDR3 consists of 16 residues. The ends lost 7 bases at V and 8 bases at J; junction bases unmatched: 15. The germline V gene encodes CDR1 SGHTA and CDR2 FQGNSA. The CDR3 bases are TGTGCCAGCACCCCCAGTACAGGGGGCGTTATCGATGAGCAGTTCTTC. This gives the protein CASTPSTGGVIDEQFF.

The chain carries TRBV6-5 and TRBJ1-1; D remains ambiguous. Trimming removed 0 bases from V and 1 base from J, with 9 bases in between. This CDR3 comprises 15 residues. CDR1 is MNHEY, CDR2 SVGAGI, per germline. CDR3: CASSYSSASNTEAFF. CDR3 sequence (DNA): TGTGCCAGCAGTTACTCGAGTGCGTCGAACACTGAAGCTTTCTTT.

This CDR3 is CASSLAYRPVGYNEQFF. The CDR3 coding sequence is TGTGCCAGCAGCTTAGCGTACAGGCCTGTGGGGTACAATGAGCAGTTCTTC. V usage is TRBV7-2 and J usage is TRBJ2-1, with TRBD1 as a possible D gene (5 bases). The CDR3 covers 17 residues. Germline V CDR1 and CDR2: SGHTA, FQGNSA. V lost 0 bases to trimming and J lost 4 bases, with 16 bases between them. The full variable domain, its missing parts supplied by reference TRBV7-2 and TRBJ2-1, is GAGVSQSPSNKVTEKGKDVELRCDPISGHTALYWYRQSLGQGLEFLIYFQGNSAPDKSGLPSDRFSAERTGGSVSTLTIQRTQQEDSAVYLCASSLAYRPVGYNEQFFGPGTRLTVL.

The rearrangement uses TRBV5-6 and TRBJ2-3; D gene unclear. Germline V gene sequence: CDR1 SGHDT, CDR2 YYEEEE. V was cut by 4 bases and J by 3 bases, with 18 bases left in between. The CDR3 consists of 16 residues. The CDR3 loop reads CASSGGRVPRTDTQYF. CDR3 nucleotides: TGTGCCAGCAGCGGCGGCCGGGTCCCAAGGACAGATACGCAGTATTTT.

The gene calls are TRBV7-2 and TRBJ2-1; 7 positions match TRBD1. From germline, CDR1 is SGHTA and CDR2 FQGNSA. Unmatched junction bases numbered 8, after V lost 1 base and J lost 5 bases. CDR3 length: 16 amino acids. Here the CDR3 reads CASSLVPTGNHNEQFF. The CDR3 nucleotides read TGTGCCAGCAGCTTAGTGCCGACAGGGAACCACAATGAGCAGTTCTTC.